This T cell receptor beta chain was captured in a study of blood T cell repertoires in COVID-19. Across the whole study: The samples span acute and convalescent COVID-19 from the United States, Italy and Spain. Nucleic acid was either cDNA or gDNA, and it came from T cells, B-cell-depleted T cells, or PBMCs.

The CDR3 runs 16 residues. V shed 10 bases and J 4 bases; nucleotides not matched to a gene: 12. Per germline, CDR1 ENHRY and CDR2 SYGVKD. Profiling relied on immunoSEQ multiplex PCR, and the TCRdb table lists in-frame clones only, not all of them. The table shows some 190,000 clones, with approximately 85% occurring only once. Enrolled through a virtual design, the participants were between about 18 and 100 years of age and came from 24 US areas. Participant-given clinical history determined each cohort assignment. The chain is built from TRBV10-3 and TRBJ2-1; 11 bases align to TRBD2. The sequencing sample was made of PBMCs or T cells enriched from blood (not recorded which). The sequence was collected from a man in his forties with acute COVID-19. This CDR3 reads CATSPLTSGNYNEQFF. In DNA, the CDR3 is TGTGCCACGTCCCCTCTGACTAGCGGGAATTACAATGAGCAGTTCTTC.